One TCR beta chain is described in this entry. Relative to the germline gene, one junction end is altered; a read error may explain this. The sample comes from a study of blood T cell repertoires in COVID-19. Germline loops: CDR1 LNHNV, CDR2 YYDKDF (reference sequence). CDR3 size: 16 residues. Original processing notes: It was from reference gene primer amplification that nucleated cell counts were estimated. The repertoire was sequenced with immunoSEQ multiplex PCR; TCRdb's copy has only in-frame clones and lacks some. For V, J and clone size, that table is used; D and trimming come from the DNA. The profile shows approximately 300,000 clones, about 82% of them singletons.

The specimen sequenced was peripheral blood. This TCR derives from a woman aged 45-65 years with acute or convalescent COVID-19. This chain joins TRBV15 and TRBJ1-4, with 7 bases identical to TRBD1. CDR3 amino acids: CATRRGTAEGREKLFF. The CDR3 DNA reads as TGTGCCACCAGAAGAGGGACAGCGGAAGGTCGGGAAAAACTGTTTTTT.